Listed here are 8 T cell receptor beta chains from one sample, sequenced in a study of blood T cells in healthy people across ages (dated by TCRdb to 2015 to 2017). Library generation was performed with 5' RACE. Sequencing was performed on an Illumina HiSeq 2500. The second PCR ran for about 7 to 11 cycles and used a J-beta primer mix along with a sample-barcoded 5' primer. Clones were called with MiXCR by TCRdb after fastp trimmed the public reads at Q25, and only in-frame beta chains were retained. A single entry per CDR3 protein holds the most common genes and DNA from its merged rows. This sample is represented by around 1,000,000 distinct CDR3 sequences; under 30% of them were singletons. 0.75% of the sample lies in the top ten. In addition, the sample was reused for a study of T cells of mothers and their children.

Sequencing input: blood. The receptor set was obtained from a girl aged 2 to 10 in good health.

This clonotype has ten or more counts. J is TRBJ2-7 and V is TRBV7-6; 7 nucleotides line up with TRBD2. The ends lost 5 bases at V and 3 bases at J; junction bases unmatched: 13. Germline V gene lookup returns CDR1 SGHVS and CDR2 FNYEAQ. The CDR3 is made up of 16 amino acids. CDR3 loop: CASSLGGRDGNYEQYF. CDR3 DNA sequence: TGTGCCAGCAGCCTGGGGGGGAGGGATGGGAACTACGAGCAGTACTTC.

CDR3 DNA: TGTGCCAGCAGTCGTGGGCCAACCCTCTTCGGCGAGCAGTACTTC. This codes for CASSRGPTLFGEQYF. The gene calls are TRBV7-9 and TRBJ2-5; no clear D gene. The J call may be incorrect, as the DNA end agrees better with TRBJ2-7. The germline gives CDR1 SEHNR, CDR2 FQNEAQ (reference sequence). CDR3 length equals 15 residues.

V and J are TRBV5-1 and TRBJ2-3, with 7 nucleotides matching TRBD2. Per germline, CDR1 SGHRS and CDR2 YFSETQ. The CDR3 is 15 residues long. V dropped 6 bases and J dropped 0; count of bases not matched to a gene: 7. The CDR3 DNA reads TGCGCCAGCAAACTTAGCGGGCAGAGCACAGATACGCAGTATTTT. It encodes CASKLSGQSTDTQYF.

The chain is built from TRBV4-3 and TRBJ1-4; D unresolved. V lost 2 bases and J 5 bases, leaving 6 bases between the germline ends. The length of the CDR3 is 13 residues. The germline V gene has CDR1 LGHNA and CDR2 YSLEER. The DNA for the CDR3 is TGCGCCAGCAGCCAACAGTTGAATGAAAAACTGTTTTTT. As protein: CASSQQLNEKLFF.

In the case of this clonotype: Its ends do not fully match the called genes, so a read error is possible. The chain couples TRBV12-3 or TRBV12-4 to TRBJ2-5; D is tentatively TRBD1 or TRBD2 (7 bases each). The CDR3 sequence is 11 residues long. CDR3 sequence reads: CASSLGEGAFF. CDR3 sequence (DNA): TGTGCCAGCAGTTTAGGGGAGGGGGCCTTCTTC.

This clonotype was seen a few times. The genes are TRBV14 and TRBJ1-1, with TRBD1 matching 9 bases. Germline CDR1 SGHDN, CDR2 FVKESK. The CDR3 totals 18 residues. Germline trimming cut 0 bases from V and 10 bases from J; bases unmatched to any gene: 18. In nucleotides, the CDR3 is TGTGCCAGCAGCCAAGATTCCTTAGGACAGGGGAGTATTCGGGGAGCTTTCTTT. Its protein is CASSQDSLGQGSIRGAFF.

This clonotype has a handful of counts. CDR3 nucleotides: TGTGCCAGCAGCTCCAGGACTAGCGGGGGTGCAGATACGCAGTATTTT. Its translation is CASSSRTSGGADTQYF. The rearrangement uses TRBV5-6 and TRBJ2-3; TRBD2 matches at 13 bases. J gave up 4 bases and V 3 bases, and 5 bases lay outside the gene matches. This CDR3 comprises 16 residues. Germline CDR1 reads SGHDT; CDR2 reads YYEEEE.

V is TRBV5-1 and J is TRBJ1-1; TRBD1 is a possible D gene (6 bases). Germline CDR1 and CDR2: SGHRS and YFSETQ. This CDR3 region has 15 residues. The V end was cut by 1 base, the J end by 1 base, with 11 bases between. The CDR3 reads CASSLSTTGNTEAFF. Here the CDR3 DNA reads TGCGCCAGCAGCTTGTCCACGACAGGGAACACTGAAGCTTTCTTT.